The T cell receptor beta chain under discussion was sequenced for a study of breast tumors, draining lymph nodes, adjacent tissues listed by TCRdb under 2016. About the full investigation: The study compared TCR beta repertoires across tumor, adjacent nontumor tissue and axillary lymph nodes from breast cancer patients. The study aimed to assess the relationships and possible T-cell exchange between tumor, surrounding tissue and draining lymph node repertoires in human breast cancer. What the research found in general, with its limitations: Tumor T-cell repertoires showed less diversity than lymph node repertoires and more diversity than nontumor tissue repertoires, and tumor T-cell repertoires showed preferential V and J gene usage. A scenario in which most tumor T cells derive from the lymph node and then expand within tumor tissue was judged to be consistent with the data. Tumor and nontumor tissue repertoires were significantly more similar in luminal-like than in basal-like breast cancer. The study presented the conclusion that tumor T cells originate in lymph nodes as consistent with a hypothesis, not as something directly demonstrated.

With regard to this clonotype: Its antigen has not been determined. No base quality information exists; no much larger clone differs at one position.

Lymph node samples came from the axillary draining lymph nodes of breast cancer patients. Sequenced using an Illumina HiSeq 2000. TCR beta chain libraries were generated by multiplex PCR amplification. High-throughput sequencing was used to analyze the amplified TCR beta chain products. In TCRdb, the public reads were trimmed at Q25 with fastp and aligned with MiXCR, with productive beta chains retained. Each record represents a unique CDR3 protein, reported with the most common genes and DNA among its rows. This sample gives fewer than 300,000 distinct CDR3 sequences in total; approximately 31% of them show up just once. Jointly, the top ten make up 1.4% of the sample. The germline V gene sets CDR1 to WSHSY and CDR2 to SAAADI. Trimming costs V 9 bases and J 6 bases, and their ends lie 18 bases apart. Measured from the cysteine to the phenylalanine, the CDR3 is 13 residues long. The retained sequence is limited to the CDR3, 39 bases, with the frame set at the first base.

This chain is built from TRBV10-2 and TRBJ2-7, with a weak D call of TRBD1 (5 bases match). Sequencing was performed on axillary lymph node tissue. The receptor was derived from a female donor with breast cancer. Some clones in this sample may be carry-over from other donors' samples. The DNA is as follows: TGCGCCAGTTTAATGGCAGGGTATTCCGAGCAGTACTTC. This is translated as CASLMAGYSEQYF.